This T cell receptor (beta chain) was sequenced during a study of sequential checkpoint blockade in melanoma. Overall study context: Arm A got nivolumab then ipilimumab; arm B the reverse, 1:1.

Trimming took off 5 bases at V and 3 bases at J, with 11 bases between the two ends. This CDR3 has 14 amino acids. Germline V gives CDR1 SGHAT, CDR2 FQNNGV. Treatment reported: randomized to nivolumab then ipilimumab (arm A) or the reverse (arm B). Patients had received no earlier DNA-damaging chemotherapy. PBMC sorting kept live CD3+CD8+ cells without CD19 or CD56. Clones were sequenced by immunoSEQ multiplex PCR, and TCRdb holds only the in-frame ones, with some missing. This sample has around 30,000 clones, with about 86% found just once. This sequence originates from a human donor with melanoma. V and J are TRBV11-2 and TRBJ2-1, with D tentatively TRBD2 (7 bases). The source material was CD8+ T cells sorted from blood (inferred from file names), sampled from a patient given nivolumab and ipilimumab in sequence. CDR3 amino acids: CASSNREGYNEQFF. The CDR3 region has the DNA TGTGCCAGCAGCAACAGGGAGGGCTACAATGAGCAGTTCTTC.